This TCR beta chain was identified during a study of blood T cell repertoires in COVID-19. The CDR3 sequence is 19 residues long. J was trimmed by 1 base and V by 1 base; bases with no gene match: 11. Germline V gives CDR1 KGHSH, CDR2 LQKENI. The table came from immunoSEQ multiplex PCR; TCRdb's copy has only in-frame clones and leaves some out. The sample records approximately 300,000 clones, roughly nine tenths being singletons. The chain is built from TRBV18 and TRBJ2-3; 10 nucleotides agree with TRBD2. The specimen was PBMCs or T cells enriched from blood (not recorded which). The sequence derives from a woman aged 25-40 years who had recovered from COVID-19. As DNA, the CDR3 is TGTGCCAGCTCACCACTTTTATCCATAGCGGGAGGAGGCACAGATACGCAGTATTTT. This gives the protein CASSPLLSIAGGGTDTQYF.